This record covers a single TCR beta chain. This entry belongs to a study of blood T cells in healthy people across ages. A second PCR, run for 7 to 11 cycles, used a sample-barcoded 5' primer plus a J-beta primer mix. In TCRdb, the 5' RACE reads were re-called with MiXCR into one record per CDR3 protein. The sample carries some 800,000 distinct CDR3 sequences, more than 40% recorded once. This CDR3 is built from 14 residues. The germline V gene encodes CDR1 KGHSH and CDR2 LQKENI. The germline V and J ends were trimmed by 3 bases and 1 base, with 9 bases remaining between them. This receptor was obtained from a man aged 60 to 75 in good health. The sequenced sample consisted of blood. This chain uses TRBV18 with TRBJ1-2; maybe TRBD1 (5 bases). The CDR3 nucleotides read TGTGCCAGCTCACCTACGACAGATAACTATGGCTACACCTTC. Encoded protein: CASSPTTDNYGYTF. Full variable domain (rest looked up from reference TRBV18 and TRBJ1-2): NAGVMQNPRHLVRRRGQEARLRCSPMKGHSHVYWYRQLPEEGLKFMVYLQKENIIDESGMPKERFSAEFPKEGPSILRIQQVVRGDSAAYFCASSPTTDNYGYTFGSGTRLTVV.